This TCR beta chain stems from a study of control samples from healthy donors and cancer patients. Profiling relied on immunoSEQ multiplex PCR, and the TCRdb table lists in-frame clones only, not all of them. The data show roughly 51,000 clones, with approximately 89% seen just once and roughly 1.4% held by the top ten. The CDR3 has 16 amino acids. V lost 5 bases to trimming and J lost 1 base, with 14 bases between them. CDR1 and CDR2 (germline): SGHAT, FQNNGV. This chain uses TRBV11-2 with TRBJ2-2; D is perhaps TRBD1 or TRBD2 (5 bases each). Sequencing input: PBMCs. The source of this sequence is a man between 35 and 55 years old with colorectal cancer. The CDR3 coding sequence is TGTGCCAGCAGCCCGGCCCCAGGGAGGAACACCGGGGAGCTGTTTTTT. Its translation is CASSPAPGRNTGELFF.